A selection of T cell receptor beta chains follows, all from one sample in a study of T cell responses to AZD1222 COVID-19 vaccine. TCRdb keeps only in-frame clones here, not all; method: immunoSEQ multiplex PCR. The table includes 100,000 to 120,000 clones, approximately 90% detected once. The sequencing here drew on peripheral blood, taken on day 0 of AZD1222 vaccination. These receptors came from an adult in good health. Each CDR3 is given with its conserved first and last residue. Each record gives: J gene, V gene, clone size, D gene, CDR3 DNA, CDR3 protein. D genes are given only for firm matches. Clone sizes are given selectively: once, few, many, or a class where the clone is expanded.

>TRBJ2-3|TRBV2|-|-
TGTGCCAGCAGGCCCCCAGCAACGGCAGATACGCAGTATTTT
CASRPPATADTQYF
>TRBJ1-2|TRBV5-1|few|TRBD1
TGCGCCAGCAGCCCGACAGGGAAGGAGGGCTACACCTTC
CASSPTGKEGYTF
>TRBJ1-5|TRBV7-2|once|-
TGTGCCAGCAGCTTAGTAGGCCAGGGCAATCAGCCCCAGCATTTT
CASSLVGQGNQPQHF
>TRBJ2-7|TRBV5-1|-|TRBD2
TGCGCCAGCAGCTTGGGCAGCCTGGGAGGGAGAGAGCAGTACTTC
CASSLGSLGGREQYF
>TRBJ1-5|TRBV28|-|-
TGTGCCAGCAGTTTAATCGGGGGAGGCAATCAGCCCCAGCATTTT
CASSLIGGGNQPQHF
>TRBJ2-1|TRBV19|-|-
TGTGCCAGTAGTATGACCCCCCCGAGGGGGCAGTTCTTC
CASSMTPPRGQFF
>TRBJ2-7|TRBV5-1|-|TRBD2
TGCGCCAGCAGTGAAATAGCGGGCTCCTACGAGCAGTACTTC
CASSEIAGSYEQYF
>TRBJ2-1|TRBV18|-|-
TGTGCCAGCTCACTTCAACCCACAGGGATCAATGAGCAGTTCTTC
CASSLQPTGINEQFF
>TRBJ2-2|TRBV7-2|-|-
TGTGCCAGCAGCTTGCCTCCTCCGCAGAACACCGGGGAGCTGTTTTTT
CASSLPPPQNTGELFF
>TRBJ1-6|TRBV6-6|-|TRBD1
TGTGCCAGCAGCTCAGGACAGGGGGCCCCCCTCCACTTT
CASSSGQGAPLHF
>TRBJ2-7|TRBV15|-|TRBD1
TGTGCCACCAGCAGAGACTTACTCGGAACGGGACAGAGTTCCTACGAGCAGTACTTC
CATSRDLLGTGQSSYEQYF
>TRBJ2-3|TRBV6-5|-|-
TGTGCCAGTATGTCAGACGCAGATACGCAGTATTTT
CASMSDADTQYF
>TRBJ1-2|TRBV3-1/TRBV3-2|-|-
TGTGCCAGCAGCCTGGGGACGGGAAACATCTATGGCTACACCTTC
CASSLGTGNIYGYTF
>TRBJ2-2|TRBV30|once|TRBD1
TGTGCCTGGAGTTCACAGGGGTTCACCGGGGAGCTGTTTTTT
CAWSSQGFTGELFF
>TRBJ2-6|TRBV4-2|-|TRBD2
TGTGCCAGCAGCCAAGATAAGTCGGCGGGGGGACAGGCCAACGTCCTGACTTTC
CASSQDKSAGGQANVLTF
>TRBJ1-4|TRBV7-9|-|TRBD1
TGTGCCAGCAGTGCCGCAGGGGGCATAACGAAAAAACTGTTTTTT
CASSAAGGITKKLFF
>TRBJ2-5|TRBV11-1|-|-
TGTGCCAGCAGCTTAGTCGGCGGGGACGAGACCCAGTACTTC
CASSLVGGDETQYF
>TRBJ2-2|TRBV19|-|-
TGTGCCAGTATAAGTCAGAAACACACCGGGGAGCTGTTTTTT
CASISQKHTGELFF
>TRBJ1-4|TRBV14|-|-
TGTGCCAGCAGCGACAGACTAAACCGGAATGAAAAACTGTTTTTT
CASSDRLNRNEKLFF
>TRBJ2-3|TRBV9|few|TRBD1
TGTGCCAGCAGCGTACGATCGACAGGGGACACGCAGTATTTT
CASSVRSTGDTQYF
>TRBJ1-1|TRBV15|-|TRBD1
TGTGCCACCAGCAGCCGGGACAGGGGGCGAGACACTGAAGCTTTCTTT
CATSSRDRGRDTEAFF
>TRBJ2-5|TRBV5-5|-|TRBD2
TGTGCCAGCAGCTTGGAAGGACTAGCGGGCCAAGAGACCCAGTACTTC
CASSLEGLAGQETQYF
>TRBJ1-3|TRBV28|-|-
TGTGCCACCTTTGTACGGGGGCGATCAGGAAACACCATATATTTT
CATFVRGRSGNTIYF
>TRBJ1-1|TRBV7-6|-|TRBD1
TGTGCCAGCAGCTTAGGGGGGACAGGGAGGTCCACTGAAGCTTTCTTT
CASSLGGTGRSTEAFF
>TRBJ1-3|TRBV12-3/TRBV12-4|-|-
TGTGCCAGCACCCTCCCCTCTGGAAACACCATATATTTT
CASTLPSGNTIYF
>TRBJ2-1|TRBV3-1/TRBV3-2|-|TRBD2
TGTGCCAGCAGGCTAGCGGGAGAATGGGGGAATGAGCAGTTCTTC
CASRLAGEWGNEQFF
>TRBJ1-2|TRBV6-4|-|TRBD1
TGTGCCAGCAGCCCCGGGACAGGGGCCGTCTATGGCTACACCTTC
CASSPGTGAVYGYTF
>TRBJ1-1|TRBV4-1|once|-
TGCGCCAGCAGCCAAGGTGCCGGGCCCAGAGTTACTGAAGCTTTCTTT
CASSQGAGPRVTEAFF
>TRBJ2-7|TRBV6-2/TRBV6-3|-|-
TGTGCCAGCAGTACCGGGACCGAATGGGACAATTATAGCTACGAGCAGTACTTC
CASSTGTEWDNYSYEQYF
>TRBJ2-7|TRBV29-1|few|-
TGCAGCGTTGAAGACCCCCGCTTTCCTGACGAGCAGTACTTC
CSVEDPRFPDEQYF
>TRBJ1-4|TRBV9|-|-
TGTGCCAGCAGCGCGCCGGGGGGGAGGACAACTAATGAAAAACTGTTTTTT
CASSAPGGRTTNEKLFF
>TRBJ2-7|TRBV28|-|-
TGTGCCAGCAGCCTGAACAGGGTGAGGTCCTACGAGCAGTACTTC
CASSLNRVRSYEQYF
>TRBJ1-3|TRBV19|-|-
TGTGCCAGTAGTATAGATCCGGGATTCTCTGGAAACACCATATATTTT
CASSIDPGFSGNTIYF
>TRBJ2-5|TRBV7-2|-|-
TGTGCCAGCAGCTTAGCGCACGGAGCTGGTTTGAAGACCCAGTACTTC
CASSLAHGAGLKTQYF
>TRBJ2-3|TRBV6-6|-|TRBD1
TGTGCCAGCAGTTACGCAGGGGGCGAGGGTGGTACGCAGTATTTT
CASSYAGGEGGTQYF
>TRBJ2-5|TRBV29-1|-|-
TGCAGCGTTGCACGAACAGGGAAATTACAAGAGACCCAGTACTTC
CSVARTGKLQETQYF
>TRBJ2-3|TRBV6-2/TRBV6-3|-|-
TGTGCCAGCAGTAGAATGATGGCGGGGCAGAGGGGGGAGACGCAGTATTTT
CASSRMMAGQRGETQYF
>TRBJ2-7|TRBV28|-|-
TGTGCCAGCAGAAGGGGGGGTACCTACGAGCAGTACTTC
CASRRGGTYEQYF
>TRBJ2-7|TRBV28|-|TRBD1
TGTGCCAGCCAAATCCTAACAGGGGACTACGAGCAGTACTTC
CASQILTGDYEQYF
>TRBJ1-4|TRBV28|-|TRBD1
TGTGCCAGCCAACAGAGGCCGGGACAGGTGAATGAAAAACTGTTTTTT
CASQQRPGQVNEKLFF
>TRBJ1-2|TRBV29-1|-|-
TGCAGCGTTGATCGCGGAGTTGGAGGCTACACCTTC
CSVDRGVGGYTF
>TRBJ1-5|TRBV5-8|-|-
TGTGCCAGCAGCTTGGTCCGGACGGTAAATAGCAATCAGCCCCAGCATTTT
CASSLVRTVNSNQPQHF
>TRBJ1-5|TRBV2|-|-
TGTGCCAGCAGTCTAGGGAACAGTAAAAATCAGCCCCAGCATTTT
CASSLGNSKNQPQHF
>TRBJ1-1|TRBV28|-|TRBD1
TGTGCCAGCGTTCGACAGGGGCTGAACACTGAAGCTTTCTTT
CASVRQGLNTEAFF
>TRBJ1-1|TRBV5-4|-|-
TGTGCCAGCAGCAGTGGCCCGGACGGGACTGAAGCTTTCTTT
CASSSGPDGTEAFF
>TRBJ1-2|TRBV28|-|-
TGTGCCAGCAGCTCCTCACCAATTAACTATGGCTACACCTTC
CASSSSPINYGYTF
>TRBJ1-2|TRBV3-1/TRBV3-2|-|-
TGTGCCAGCAGCCAACAGACCTATTCTGGCTACACCTTC
CASSQQTYSGYTF
>TRBJ2-5|TRBV5-8|-|TRBD1
TGTGCCAGCAGCTTTGGACAGGGAGGAGAGACCCAGTACTTC
CASSFGQGGETQYF
>TRBJ2-7|TRBV28|-|-
TGTGCCAGCAGCAGCACAGAATACGAGCAGTACTTC
CASSSTEYEQYF
>TRBJ2-3|TRBV4-2|-|-
TGTGCCAGCAGCCCAATCTCGGTAGCGGCAGATACGCAGTATTTT
CASSPISVAADTQYF
>TRBJ2-1|TRBV24-1|-|TRBD2
TGTGCCACCAGTGATTCCCTCCTAGCGGCCTCTACTAACAATGAGCAGTTCTTC
CATSDSLLAASTNNEQFF
>TRBJ1-6|TRBV5-1|-|-
TGCGCCAGCAGCTTGGAGGTCAGGGGAGAGAATTCACCCCTCCACTTT
CASSLEVRGENSPLHF
>TRBJ1-2|TRBV28|-|-
TGTGCCAGCACCCACAGGGAGCGGAGATATGGCTACACCTTC
CASTHRERRYGYTF
>TRBJ1-5|TRBV10-3|-|-
TGTGCCACCAGAGCCCACAGGGATAATCAGCCCCAGCATTTT
CATRAHRDNQPQHF
>TRBJ2-7|TRBV6-4|-|-
TGTGCCAGCACCGCTTGGTTCCCCCGGGACAACTACTACGAGCAGTACTTC
CASTAWFPRDNYYEQYF
>TRBJ1-1|TRBV11-3|once|TRBD1
TGTGCCAGCAGCTTACAGGGGGCGAACACTGAAGCTTTCTTT
CASSLQGANTEAFF
>TRBJ1-4|TRBV19|-|TRBD1
TGTGCCAGTAGAACCGGGACAGGGATTCGGGAAAAACTGTTTTTT
CASRTGTGIREKLFF